Each of the 27 T cell receptor beta chains below was sequenced from the same sample in a study of CD8 T cells in ankylosing spondylitis. TCRdb re-derived calls from the 5' RACE reads in MiXCR, one entry per CDR3 protein. The data contain 150,000 to 200,000 distinct CDR3 sequences, over 10% of them singletons. Sequenced sample: blood, either unsorted or a sorted T cell fraction (not recorded which). Source of these receptors: a female donor with ankylosing spondylitis or in good health (not recorded which).

In this sample, this clonotype turned up many times. The V gene is TRBV29-1, the J gene TRBJ1-1, with 10 bases aligning to TRBD1. Losses at the gene ends were 7 bases for V and 0 bases for J; bases not matched to a gene: 2. The CDR3 length is 13 residues. Germline V gene sequence: CDR1 SQVTM, CDR2 ANQGSEA. The CDR3 bases are TGCAGCGCCGACAGGGGGCTGAACACTGAAGCTTTCTTT. It encodes CSADRGLNTEAFF.

Many counts were recorded for this clonotype. V gene TRBV7-3 combines with J gene TRBJ2-1; D remains ambiguous. CDR3 length equals 15 residues. The V end lost 2 bases, the J end lost 0 bases, and 8 bases lay between the germline ends. CDR1 SGHTA and CDR2 FQGTGA come from the germline V gene. This CDR3 is CASSLVGYSYNEQFF. The CDR3 region has the DNA TGTGCCAGCAGCTTAGTGGGGTACTCCTACAATGAGCAGTTCTTC.

Regarding this clonotype: This may stem from a read error, because a much larger clone lies one nucleotide away. The gene calls are TRBV12-3 or TRBV12-4 and TRBJ1-5; 9 bases are shared with TRBD1. The CDR3 runs 15 residues. CDR3 loop: CASRATGGDNQPQQF. For the CDR3, the DNA is TGTGCCAGCAGAGCAACAGGGGGCGACAATCAGCCCCAGCAATTT.

This clonotype appeared many times. The chain has TRBV29-1 and TRBJ1-2; 10 nucleotides agree with TRBD1. Germline trimming cut 6 bases from V and 6 bases from J; bases unmatched to any gene: 4. Per germline, CDR1 SQVTM and CDR2 ANQGSEA. This CDR3 comprises 12 residues. CDR3 sequence reads: CSVGDRGDGYTF. The CDR3 coding sequence is TGCAGCGTGGGGGACAGGGGCGATGGCTACACCTTC.

This clonotype was detected ten times or more. The CDR3 nucleotides are TGTGCCAGCAGTGAAAATTATTTGAGGGGACTGTTTTTT. Its translation: CASSENYLRGLFF. The genes are TRBV2 and TRBJ1-4, with D perhaps matching TRBD1 (5 bases). The CDR3 runs to 13 residues. V lost 2 bases and J lost 13, with 14 bases in between. Per the germline V gene, CDR1 is SNHLY and CDR2 is FYNNEI. The full variable domain, with the rest looked up from reference TRBV2 and TRBJ1-4, is EPEVTQTPSHQVTQMGQEVILRCVPISNHLYFYWYRQILGQKVEFLVSFYNNEISEKSEIFDDQFSVERPDGSNFTLKIRSTKLEDSAMYFCASSENYLRGLFFGSGTQLSVL.

This clonotype was seen many times. The J gene is TRBJ2-7, the V gene TRBV12-3 or TRBV12-4, with D possibly TRBD1 on 6 matching bases. Trimming left V 3 bases short and J 2 bases short, with 8 bases between. The CDR3 has 13 amino acids. In nucleotides, the CDR3 is TGTGCCAGCAGTTTGGACAGAACCTACGAGCAGTACTTC. This translates into CASSLDRTYEQYF.

This clonotype showed up many times. This chain connects TRBV12-3 or TRBV12-4 to TRBJ2-1; no definite D call. The germline V and J ends were trimmed by 3 bases and 4 bases, with 7 bases remaining between them. CDR3 length: 13 amino acids. This CDR3 reads CASSFGPYNEQFF. In DNA, the CDR3 is TGTGCCAGCAGTTTCGGGCCGTACAATGAGCAGTTCTTC.

At least ten counts were recorded for this clonotype. This rearrangement joins TRBV20-1 to TRBJ2-5; D is ambiguous. The CDR3 runs to 13 residues. Germline CDR1 reads DFQATT; CDR2 reads SNEGSKA (reference sequence). Deletions cut 5 bases from V and 5 bases from J, with 15 bases between. CDR3 amino acids: CSADRYLGETQYF. The CDR3 DNA follows: TGCAGTGCTGACCGTTATCTCGGGGAGACCCAGTACTTC.

This clonotype was detected many times. The chain carries TRBV5-6 and TRBJ2-7, with D maybe TRBD2 (6 bases). V was cut by 4 bases and J by 5 bases, with 16 bases left in between. This CDR3 comprises 14 residues. The germline CDR1 and CDR2 sequences are SGHDT and YYEEEE. The CDR3, as DNA: TGTGCCAGCAGCGCCCGGGAGTTAGCCCACGAGCAGTACTTC. It is translated as CASSARELAHEQYF.

This clonotype was picked up a small number of times. The rearrangement joins TRBV5-6 to TRBJ2-7, with D perhaps TRBD1 or TRBD2 (5 bases each). The CDR3 is 16 residues long. Trimming took 1 base from V and 0 from J, leaving 14 bases between them. CDR1 is SGHDT, CDR2 YYEEEE, per germline. The CDR3 loop is CASSLRQLRGSYEQYF. In DNA, the CDR3 is TGTGCCAGCAGCTTGAGGCAATTGAGGGGCTCCTACGAGCAGTACTTC.

V is TRBV7-2 and J is TRBJ2-3; the match to TRBD1 covers 7 bases. Unmatched junction bases numbered 5, after V lost 1 base and J lost 4 bases. This CDR3 is 15 amino acids long. CDR1 and CDR2 from the germline V gene are SGHTA and FQGNSA. CDR3 coding DNA: TGTGCCAGCAGCTTAGTAGGGGGCGACTCAGATACGCAGTATTTT. Translation gives CASSLVGGDSDTQYF. The whole variable domain, filled in from reference TRBV7-2 and TRBJ2-3, reads GAGVSQSPSNKVTEKGKDVELRCDPISGHTALYWYRQSLGQGLEFLIYFQGNSAPDKSGLPSDRFSAERTGGSVSTLTIQRTQQEDSAVYLCASSLVGGDSDTQYFGPGTRLTVL.

Regarding this clonotype: Possible read error: a much larger clone is one base away. V is TRBV7-9 and J is TRBJ2-7; the D is unclear. The germline V gene encodes CDR1 SEHNR and CDR2 FQNEAQ (reference sequence). V was shortened by 0 bases and J by 2 bases, with 8 bases between the two germline ends. This CDR3 is built from 14 residues. The CDR3 DNA reads as TGTGCCAGCAGCTTAGCCAACAGTACCTACGAGCAGTACTTC. It specifies CASSLANSTYEQYF.

In this sample, this clonotype turned up many times. The chain uses TRBV3-1 and TRBJ2-5; TRBD2 matches 8 bases. J gave up 4 bases and V 0 bases, and 4 bases lay outside the gene matches. The CDR3 is 15 residues long. Germline V gene data show CDR1 as LGHDT and CDR2 as YNNKEL (reference sequence). CDR3 protein: CASSQELAVVETQYF. The CDR3, as DNA: TGTGCCAGCAGCCAAGAACTAGCGGTAGTAGAGACCCAGTACTTC.

The chain recombines TRBV12-3 or TRBV12-4 with TRBJ2-5; 7 positions match TRBD2. The CDR3 totals 13 residues. V lost 6 bases and J lost 1; bases outside the gene matches: 2. The CDR3 here is CASSQRGQETQYF. The CDR3 DNA sequence: TGTGCCAGCAGCCAGCGGGGCCAAGAGACCCAGTACTTC.

V and J are TRBV20-1 and TRBJ2-1, with TRBD2 matching 10 bases. CDR1 is DFQATT and CDR2 is SNEGSKA in the germline V gene (reference sequence). CDR3 length: 15 residues. V shed 7 bases and J 4 bases; nucleotides not matched to a gene: 10. CDR3 amino acids: CSGFETSGYYNEQFF. As DNA, the CDR3 is TGCAGTGGATTCGAGACTAGCGGGTATTACAATGAGCAGTTCTTC.

This clonotype was observed a handful of times. V and J are TRBV11-2 and TRBJ2-3; D call uncertain. Deletions cut 4 bases from V and 4 bases from J, with 9 bases between. CDR3 length: 13 residues. The germline CDR1 and CDR2 sequences are SGHAT and FQNNGV. The CDR3 region is CASSSPGADTQYF. CDR3 nucleotide sequence: TGTGCCAGCAGCTCGCCTGGGGCAGATACGCAGTATTTT.

The sample holds many counts of this clonotype. The chain carries TRBV10-3 and TRBJ2-7; weak D call: TRBD1 (6 bases). CDR3 length: 11 amino acids. Germline V CDR1 and CDR2: ENHRY, SYGVKD. The CDR3 spells CTRTVAYEQYF. CDR3 in DNA: TGTACTAGGACAGTAGCCTACGAGCAGTACTTC.

A note on this clonotype: It may be a read error: a sequence one base away is much more abundant. V is TRBV7-2 and J is TRBJ1-3; 9 nucleotides line up with TRBD1. Germline-derived CDR1 and CDR2 are SGHTA and FQGNSA. This CDR3 contains 17 residues. The CDR3 sequence is CASSFSGTGFSRNTIYF. The CDR3 DNA reads TGTGCCAGCAGCTTTTCCGGGACAGGGTTCTCTAGAAACACCATATATTTT. Supplemented by reference TRBV7-2 and TRBJ1-3, the full variable domain reads GAGVSQSPSNKVTEKGKDVELRCDPISGHTALYWYRQSLGQGLEFLIYFQGNSAPDKSGLPSDRFSAERTGGSVSTLTIQRTQQEDSAVYLCASSFSGTGFSRNTIYFGEGSWLTVV.

This clonotype appeared many times. The junction differs from germline at one of its ends, possibly a read error. The V gene is TRBV6-1, the J gene TRBJ2-3, with D possibly being TRBD1 (6 bases). The CDR3 consists of 15 residues. Germline V gene sequence: CDR1 MNHNS, CDR2 SASEGT. This CDR3 is CPGDRPLSTSDTQYF. As DNA, the CDR3 is TGCCCCGGCGACAGGCCCTTAAGCACCTCAGATACGCAGTATTTT.

The chain combines TRBV10-3 with TRBJ2-1, with 7 bases fitting TRBD2. The junction had 4 bases not matched to a gene; V was cut back by 8 bases and J by 6 bases. The CDR3 is 12 amino acids. CDR1 ENHRY and CDR2 SYGVKD come from the germline V gene. The CDR3 is CAIAIAGNEQFF. CDR3 DNA sequence: TGTGCCATCGCAATAGCGGGCAATGAGCAGTTCTTC.

In its sample, this clonotype was seen a few times. The J gene is TRBJ2-5, the V gene TRBV7-3, with a possible D match to TRBD1 (6 bases). Germline values: CDR1 SGHTA, CDR2 FQGTGA. The V end was cut by 4 bases, the J end by 1 base, with 13 bases between. The CDR3 spans 15 residues. The CDR3 DNA reads as TGTGCCAGCAGCTCAAGGGGGAATCCCCAAGAGACCCAGTACTTC. It yields the protein CASSSRGNPQETQYF.

There are many counts of this clonotype. The chain joins TRBV5-1 to TRBJ2-7; TRBD1 or TRBD2 may be the D gene (5 bases each). Germline CDR1 and CDR2: SGHRS and YFSETQ. This CDR3 contains 15 residues. Deletions cut 7 bases from V and 2 bases from J, with 19 bases between. CDR3 coding DNA: TGCGCCAGCCGGGAAGGGGAGTCTCGTGCCTACGAGCAGTACTTC. As protein: CASREGESRAYEQYF.

This CDR3 is CASSARTSGITGELFF. DNA for the CDR3: TGTGCCAGCAGTGCGAGGACTAGCGGGATCACCGGGGAGCTGTTTTTT. The chain recombines TRBV2 with TRBJ2-2; 12 bases match TRBD2. The CDR3 is 16 amino acids. Trimming removed 4 bases from V and 4 bases from J; junction bases left unmatched: 4. The germline CDR1 and CDR2 sequences are SNHLY and FYNNEI.

This clonotype appeared a few times. This chain links TRBV7-2 with TRBJ1-5; no firm D call. Germline CDR1 and CDR2: SGHTA and FQGNSA. Trimming left V 4 bases short and J 9 bases short, with 13 bases between. The CDR3 has 13 amino acids. The CDR3 protein is CASSSQTAGPQHF. CDR3 bases: TGTGCCAGCAGCTCCCAGACGGCTGGGCCCCAGCATTTT. Variable domain in full (rest from reference TRBV7-2 and TRBJ1-5): GAGVSQSPSNKVTEKGKDVELRCDPISGHTALYWYRQSLGQGLEFLIYFQGNSAPDKSGLPSDRFSAERTGGSVSTLTIQRTQQEDSAVYLCASSSQTAGPQHFGDGTRLSIL.

This clonotype was counted at least ten times. This chain joins TRBV12-3 or TRBV12-4 and TRBJ2-1, with D perhaps TRBD2 (5 bases). The CDR3 extends over 12 amino acids. V was clipped by 8 bases and J by 8 bases, with 13 bases between them. The CDR3 region is CASWRIGDEQFF. CDR3 in DNA: TGTGCCAGCTGGAGAATCGGGGATGAGCAGTTCTTC.

This clonotype was observed a few times. The chain joins TRBV28 to TRBJ1-2, with 7 bases fitting TRBD1. Germline CDR1 MDHEN, CDR2 SYDVKM. The CDR3 extends over 13 amino acids. With V trimmed by 7 bases and J by 3 bases, 5 bases remained unmatched. CDR3 in amino acids: CASTEGTDYGYTF. The CDR3 nucleotides read TGTGCCAGCACCGAAGGGACAGACTATGGCTACACCTTC.

The genes are TRBV14 and TRBJ2-1, with 10 bases matching TRBD1. The germline V gene has CDR1 SGHDN and CDR2 FVKESK. This CDR3 comprises 18 residues. Losses at the gene ends were 1 base for V and 0 bases for J; bases not matched to a gene: 6. CDR3 residues: CASSQGNRDRGSYNEQFF. In DNA form, the CDR3 reads TGTGCCAGCAGCCAAGGCAACCGGGACAGGGGCTCCTACAATGAGCAGTTCTTC.